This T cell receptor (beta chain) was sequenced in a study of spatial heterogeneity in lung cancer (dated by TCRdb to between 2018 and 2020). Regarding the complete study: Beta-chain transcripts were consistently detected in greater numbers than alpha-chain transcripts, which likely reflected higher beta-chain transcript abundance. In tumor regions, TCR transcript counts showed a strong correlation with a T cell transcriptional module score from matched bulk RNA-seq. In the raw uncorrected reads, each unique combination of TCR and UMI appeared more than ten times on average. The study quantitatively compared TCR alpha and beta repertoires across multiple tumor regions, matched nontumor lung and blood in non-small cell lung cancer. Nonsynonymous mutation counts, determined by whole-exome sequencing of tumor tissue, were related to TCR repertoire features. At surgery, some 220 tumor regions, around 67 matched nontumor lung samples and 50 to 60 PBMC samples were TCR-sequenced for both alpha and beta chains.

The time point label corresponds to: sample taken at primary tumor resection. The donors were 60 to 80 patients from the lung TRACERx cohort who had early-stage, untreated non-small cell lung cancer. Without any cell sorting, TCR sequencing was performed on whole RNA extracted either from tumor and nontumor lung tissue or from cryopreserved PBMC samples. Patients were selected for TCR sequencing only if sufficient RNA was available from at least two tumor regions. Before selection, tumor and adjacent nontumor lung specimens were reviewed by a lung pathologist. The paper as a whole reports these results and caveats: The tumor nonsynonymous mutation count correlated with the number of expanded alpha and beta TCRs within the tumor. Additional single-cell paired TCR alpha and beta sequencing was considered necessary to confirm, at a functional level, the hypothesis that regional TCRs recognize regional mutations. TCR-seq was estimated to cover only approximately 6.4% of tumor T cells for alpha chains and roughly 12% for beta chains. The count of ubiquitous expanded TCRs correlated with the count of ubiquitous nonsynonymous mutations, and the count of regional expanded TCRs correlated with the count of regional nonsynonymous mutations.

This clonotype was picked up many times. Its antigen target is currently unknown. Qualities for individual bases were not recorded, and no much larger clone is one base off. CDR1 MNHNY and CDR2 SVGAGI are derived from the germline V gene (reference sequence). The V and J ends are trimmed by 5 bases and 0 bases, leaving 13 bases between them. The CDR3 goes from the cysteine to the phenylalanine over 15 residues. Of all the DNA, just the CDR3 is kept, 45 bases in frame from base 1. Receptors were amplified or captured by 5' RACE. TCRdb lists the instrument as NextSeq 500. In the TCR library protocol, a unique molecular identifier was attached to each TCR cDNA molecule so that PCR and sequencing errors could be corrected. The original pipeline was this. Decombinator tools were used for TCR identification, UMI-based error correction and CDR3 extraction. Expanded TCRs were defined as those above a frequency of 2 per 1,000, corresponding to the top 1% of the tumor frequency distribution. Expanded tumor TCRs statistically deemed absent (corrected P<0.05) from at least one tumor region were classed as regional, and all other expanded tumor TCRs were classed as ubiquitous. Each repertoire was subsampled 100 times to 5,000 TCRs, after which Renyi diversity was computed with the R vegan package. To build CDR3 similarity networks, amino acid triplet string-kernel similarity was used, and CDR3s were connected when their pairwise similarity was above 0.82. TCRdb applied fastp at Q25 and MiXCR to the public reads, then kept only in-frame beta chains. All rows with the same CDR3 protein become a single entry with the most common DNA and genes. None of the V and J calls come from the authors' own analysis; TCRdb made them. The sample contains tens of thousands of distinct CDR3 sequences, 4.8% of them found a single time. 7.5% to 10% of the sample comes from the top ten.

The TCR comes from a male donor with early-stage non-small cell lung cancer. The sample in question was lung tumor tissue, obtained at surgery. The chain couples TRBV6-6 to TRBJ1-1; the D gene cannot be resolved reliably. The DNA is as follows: TGTGCCAGCAGTCCAACGGGTCCCATGAACACTGAAGCTTTCTTT. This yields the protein CASSPTGPMNTEAFF.